These 8 T cell receptor beta chains came from one sample sequenced in a study of cytomegalovirus exposure and HLA in healthy donors. Here immunoSEQ multiplex PCR was the method, and the copy in TCRdb shows in-frame clones only, minus some. The repertoire has 130,000 to 150,000 clones, more than 85% of them found once; the top ten carry roughly 0.7%. Source material: PBMCs. Receptor source: a man between 18 and 35 years old in good health and CMV-seronegative.

V and J are TRBV5-1 and TRBJ2-1; 11 bases are a match to TRBD1. Germline CDR1 and CDR2: SGHRS and YFSETQ. Trimming removed 4 bases from V and 2 bases from J; junction bases left unmatched: 2. This CDR3 is 15 amino acids long. The CDR3 is CASSRTGGPYNEQFF. CDR3 DNA: TGCGCCAGCAGCAGGACAGGGGGCCCCTACAATGAGCAGTTCTTC.

This clone was counted once. This sequence joins TRBV5-4 and TRBJ2-1; the match to TRBD2 covers 9 bases. Looked up from germline, CDR1 is SGHNT and CDR2 is YYREEE (reference sequence). The CDR3 is 17 amino acids. V was pared by 4 bases and J by 7 bases, with 15 bases of the junction left unmatched. CDR3 DNA sequence: TGTGCCAGCAGCCCCGGCATGGCGGGAGGGCTAGGGAATGAGCAGTTCTTC. Translation gives CASSPGMAGGLGNEQFF.

This clone has just a few counts. The V and J genes are TRBV29-1 and TRBJ1-2, with TRBD1 identical over 7 bases. Trimming removed 3 bases from V and 6 bases from J; junction bases left unmatched: 10. Germline CDR1 reads SQVTM; CDR2 reads ANQGSEA. The CDR3 is 14 residues long. The CDR3 region is CSVDGDREWNGYTF. For the CDR3, the DNA is TGCAGCGTTGATGGAGACAGGGAATGGAATGGCTACACCTTC.

The CDR3 spells CASSLIPPAGLGSYEQYF. CDR3 DNA sequence: TGCGCCAGCAGCTTGATCCCCCCGGCGGGACTAGGGTCCTACGAGCAGTACTTC. The chain uses TRBV5-1 and TRBJ2-7; TRBD2 matches 8 bases. The CDR3 loop spans 18 amino acids. V lost 1 base, J lost 1 base, and 13 bases stayed unmatched. Germline V lookup: CDR1 SGHRS, CDR2 YFSETQ.

This rearrangement joins TRBV18 to TRBJ1-1, with D possibly being TRBD1 (5 bases). The CDR3 extends over 16 amino acids. With 2 bases removed from V and 6 bases from J, the gap between germline ends came to 19 bases. Germline V gene sequence: CDR1 KGHSH, CDR2 LQKENI. The CDR3 loop is CASSPASGEGKAEAFF. CDR3 coding DNA: TGTGCCAGCTCACCAGCTTCGGGGGAGGGGAAGGCTGAAGCTTTCTTT.

The chain combines TRBV29-1 with TRBJ1-5; 7 bases are shared with TRBD1. Germline assignment: CDR1 SQVTM and CDR2 ANQGSEA. CDR3 length: 11 residues. V shed 7 bases and J 5 bases; nucleotides not matched to a gene: 2. The CDR3 loop is CSGDRDQPQHF. The CDR3 bases are TGCAGCGGTGACAGGGATCAGCCCCAGCATTTT. The full variable domain, rest sourced from reference TRBV29-1 and TRBJ1-5, is SAVISQKPSRDICQRGTSLTIQCQVDSQVTMMFWYRQQPGQSLTLIATANQGSEATYESGFVIDKFPISRPNLTFSTLTVSNMSPEDSSIYLCSGDRDQPQHFGDGTRLSIL.

The chain carries TRBV18 and TRBJ2-3; no clear D gene. The length of the CDR3 is 12 residues. CDR1 KGHSH and CDR2 LQKENI come from the germline V gene. The V gene lost 6 bases and the J gene lost 6 bases, with 10 bases spanning the gap. The CDR3 region is CASSPTRDTQYF. Written as DNA, the CDR3 is TGTGCCAGCTCGCCGACTCGGGATACGCAGTATTTT. Combining the CDR3 with reference TRBV18 and TRBJ2-3 gives the whole variable domain NAGVMQNPRHLVRRRGQEARLRCSPMKGHSHVYWYRQLPEEGLKFMVYLQKENIIDESGMPKERFSAEFPKEGPSILRIQQVVRGDSAAYFCASSPTRDTQYFGPGTRLTVL.

The chain employs TRBV11-2 and TRBJ2-1; 10 bases map to TRBD1. The germline V gene encodes CDR1 SGHAT and CDR2 FQNNGV. The CDR3 has 15 residues. Trimming at V came to 5 bases and at J to 5 bases, leaving 6 bases not matched to a gene. The DNA of the CDR3 is TGTGCCAGCAGCCCTTTCGGGACAGGGGACAATGAGCAGTTCTTC. Translating it yields CASSPFGTGDNEQFF.